The subject of this entry is one TCR beta chain. The antigen it binds to is not known. No base-level quality is on record; no much larger clone is a single base apart. These data originate in a study of cytomegalovirus exposure and HLA in healthy donors (dated by TCRdb to the late 2010s). In the study overall: According to a later analysis, the roughly 120 validation repertoires were produced on the same platform as the approximately 690 repertoires of the first cohort. The study aimed to test whether signatures of past pathogen exposure could be identified by cataloging public T cell receptors. A separate validation cohort of 100 to 150 different subjects was used in addition to the roughly 720-subject first cohort. To predict cytomegalovirus infection status, the study brought together high-throughput TCR immunosequencing, statistical association of individual TCRs with disease status, and machine learning.

Libraries came from the immunoSEQ multiplex PCR assay. Per the original workflow: A statistical classification framework was built for diagnosing cytomegalovirus status from the catalog of TCR beta chain sequences. The immuneACCESS repertoire file appears here via TCRdb, limited to in-frame rearrangements. These files lack a portion of the clones; in checked studies, under half of the deficit traces to unresolved V genes, and the cause of the others is not known. V and J calls and clone size come straight from that table; D and trimming were deduced from the DNA. The sample table shows some 260,000 clones, and roughly 87% are seen once. The ten largest clones add up to about 12% of the sample. Summary of the overall study and its limitations: A later analysis had no HLA typing for the validation cohort, so co-occurrence there was scored across all 110 or so repertoires. While some public TCRs were present in many individuals, most TCR sequences turned up only very rarely across donors. The classifier was reported to diagnose cytomegalovirus status with high specificity and sensitivity in both the original cohort and the validation cohort. Of the cluster scores, approximately 95% were above 0 in a later analysis, which found that TCRs clustered in the first cohort also tended to co-occur in the approximately 120 validation repertoires. In vitro tests confirmed that a few of the cytomegalovirus-associated TCR beta chains recognize cytomegalovirus antigens. The study gave a list of some 150 TCR beta chains associated with cytomegalovirus. The authors suggested that the approach could potentially be generalized to other disease states and immunological phenotypes.

From the germline V gene (reference sequence), CDR1 is SEHNR and CDR2 is FQNEAQ. Counted from cysteine to phenylalanine, this CDR3 has 15 amino acids. The entry retains the CDR3 DNA only, 45 bases that are in frame from base 1. Trimming removed 6 bases from V and 0 bases from J, leaving 14 bases between the germline ends. Donors formed part of the validation cohort, which comprised 120 subjects and was distinct from the first cohort of over 500 subjects. Sequencing was carried out using PBMCs. This clonotype was obtained from a man between 18 and 29 years old in good health and CMV-seropositive. In this chain, TRBV7-9 is recombined with TRBJ1-1; D gene: possibly TRBD1, on 5 matching bases. The DNA sequence follows: TGTGCCAGCAGGGTACAGACGGGGGTGAACACTGAAGCTTTCTTT. Protein translation: CASRVQTGVNTEAFF.